The subject of this entry is one T cell receptor beta chain. Extracted from the samples, RNA was reverse transcribed into cDNA to serve as the sequencing template. Profiled with immunoSEQ multiplex PCR; TCRdb holds only in-frame clones, not every one. The profile shows over 150,000 clones, 53% of them singletons. This CDR3 spans 12 amino acids. The ends lost 10 bases at V and 1 base at J; junction bases unmatched: 3. The germline V gene encodes CDR1 SNHLY and CDR2 FYNNEI. Treatment indicated: oral pan-JAK inhibitor, 5-10 mg twice daily. Researchers gathered lesional scalp punch biopsies and peripheral blood from patients with alopecia areata. This sample stems from a study of CD8+ T cells in alopecia areata. Across the study: Treated patients swallowed 5 to 10 mg of oral tofacitinib twice daily. Severity among treated patients was scored by the percentage of scalp area affected.

V is TRBV2 and J is TRBJ2-5; the match to TRBD1 covers 7 bases. This TCR derives from a human donor with alopecia areata. The starting material was CD8+ T cells sorted from blood, obtained at week 24, from a patient treated with tofacitinib. CDR3 DNA sequence: TGTGCCACCTGGGACAGCCAAGAGACCCAGTACTTC. Its protein product is CATWDSQETQYF.